The entry that follows covers one T cell receptor (beta chain) sequence. Its antigen is undetermined. The entirety of the isolated RNA underwent reverse transcription, so expressed TCRB transcripts were sequenced. Libraries were prepared by immunoSEQ multiplex PCR; TCRdb keeps only in-frame clonotypes and omits some of them. The sample has about 700,000 clones, 13% seen once. This entry comes from a study of beta chain features in type 1 diabetes. Study-wide background: On cell yields, gender and age, patients and healthy donors were similar. Study-wide points: All four CD4+ subsets from Type 1 diabetes patients carried moderately but significantly shorter TCRB CDR3s. Comparison showed that naive, central memory and Treg TCRB repertoires appeared more similar among patients than among healthy donors.

The CDR3 loop spans 14 amino acids. Germline CDR1 reads SNHLY; CDR2 reads FYNNEI. The V gene lost 5 bases and the J gene lost 7 bases, with 14 bases spanning the gap. Sample: naive CD4+ T cells from blood. The chain combines TRBV2 with TRBJ1-4, with D uncertain. This clonotype was sampled from a young man with type 1 diabetes. DNA of the CDR3: TGTGCCAGCAGTCTCCTCGCGGGCGGTGAAAAACTGTTTTTT. Its protein is CASSLLAGGEKLFF.